One and the same sample provided the 10 T cell receptor beta chains below, sequenced in a study of T cells after yellow fever vaccination. TCRdb ran MiXCR on the 5' RACE reads and lists one entry per CDR3 protein. The table includes hundreds of thousands of distinct CDR3 sequences, less than 9.5% detected once. The sample consisted of CD4+ T cells sorted from PBMCs, taken 5 days after the yellow fever booster vaccination. The receptors shown here come from a man aged 18 to 30 who received the YFV17D yellow fever vaccine.

This CDR3 is CASSRGTSEPLEQYF. The CDR3 DNA sequence: TGCGCCAGCAGCCGTGGGACTAGCGAACCCCTCGAGCAGTACTTC. This chain joins TRBV4-1 and TRBJ2-7, with 10 bases lining up with TRBD2. Germline V CDR1 and CDR2: MGHRA, YSYEKL. CDR3 length equals 15 residues. The V gene end was trimmed by 4 bases and the J gene end by 6 bases; junction bases not matched to a gene: 9.

This clonotype has a count of ten or more. The CDR3 DNA reads as TGTGCCAGCAGTTACTTGGGACAGGGGGCCGCCGGGGAGCTGTTTTTT. Translated: CASSYLGQGAAGELFF. V and J are TRBV6-5 and TRBJ2-2; 12 nucleotides agree with TRBD1. V was clipped by 1 base and J by 6 bases; unmatched bases: 3. The CDR3 covers 16 residues. Looked up from germline, CDR1 is MNHEY and CDR2 is SVGAGI.

V and J are TRBV4-3 and TRBJ2-2; 12 bases are a match to TRBD2. This CDR3 spans 17 amino acids. V lost 0 bases, J lost 5 bases, and 4 bases stayed unmatched. Per the germline V gene, CDR1 is LGHNA and CDR2 is YSLEER. The CDR3 loop is CASSQDPSGGGTGELFF. The CDR3 nucleotides are TGCGCCAGCAGCCAAGACCCTAGCGGGGGGGGTACCGGGGAGCTGTTTTTT.

This clonotype was picked up many times. The chain recombines TRBV11-2 with TRBJ2-5; D is unclear. V dropped 2 bases and J dropped 4 bases, with 11 bases sitting between them. Germline assignment: CDR1 SGHAT and CDR2 FQNNGV. This CDR3 has 14 residues. CDR3 protein: CASSLISWRETQYF. As DNA, the CDR3 is TGTGCCAGCAGCTTAATCTCCTGGCGAGAGACCCAGTACTTC.

The V call is TRBV6-2 or TRBV6-3, the J call TRBJ2-3, with 12 nucleotides matching TRBD2. Looked up from germline, CDR1 is MNHEY and CDR2 is SVGEGT. The CDR3 has 19 residues. The trim removed 2 bases at V and 0 bases at J, leaving 9 bases unmatched. The CDR3 loop is CASSYAMTSGGPSTDTQYF. CDR3 coding DNA: TGTGCCAGCAGTTACGCAATGACTAGCGGGGGACCAAGCACAGATACGCAGTATTTT.

V usage is TRBV29-1 and J usage is TRBJ2-7; 8 nucleotides match TRBD1. Trimming removed 1 base from V and 2 bases from J; junction bases left unmatched: 1. The germline V gene encodes CDR1 SQVTM and CDR2 ANQGSEA. The length of the CDR3 is 13 residues. In DNA form, the CDR3 reads TGCAGCGTTGAAGGGACAGGGACCTACGAGCAGTACTTC. This encodes CSVEGTGTYEQYF.

V is TRBV7-9 and J is TRBJ2-3, with 10 bases fitting TRBD2. The trim removed 2 bases at V and 6 bases at J, leaving 2 bases unmatched. Germline V CDR1 and CDR2: SEHNR, FQNEAQ (reference sequence). The CDR3 covers 14 residues. The chain's CDR3 is CASSLPSGGDTQYF. The CDR3 region has the DNA TGTGCCAGCAGCTTACCTAGCGGGGGTGATACGCAGTATTTT.

This clonotype showed up many times. The genes are TRBV7-9 and TRBJ1-2; D is uncertain. Germline V CDR1 and CDR2: SEHNR, FQNEAQ (reference sequence). The CDR3 sequence is 12 residues long. Deletions cut 1 base from V and 14 bases from J, with 14 bases between. The CDR3 DNA sequence: TGTGCCAGCAGCTTAGATATCAGTTCGTCAACCTTC. Translated: CASSLDISSSTF. Full variable domain (rest looked up from reference TRBV7-9 and TRBJ1-2): DTGVSQNPRHKITKRGQNVTFRCDPISEHNRLYWYRQTLGQGPEFLTYFQNEAQLEKSRLLSDRFSAERPKGSFSTLEIQRTEQGDSAMYLCASSLDISSSTFGSGTRLTVV.

This clonotype was found a few times. V gene TRBV5-4 combines with J gene TRBJ2-7; 9 bases line up with TRBD1. The germline gives CDR1 SGHNT, CDR2 YYREEE (reference sequence). This CDR3 comprises 13 residues. V was pared by 7 bases and J by 3 bases, with 5 bases of the junction left unmatched. Written as DNA, the CDR3 is TGTGCCAGCCGGGACAGGGAAGACTACGAGCAGTACTTC. As protein: CASRDREDYEQYF. Full variable domain (rest looked up from reference TRBV5-4 and TRBJ2-7): ETGVTQSPTHLIKTRGQQVTLRCSSQSGHNTVSWYQQALGQGPQFIFQYYREEENGRGNFPPRFSGLQFPNYSSELNVNALELDDSALYLCASRDREDYEQYFGPGTRLTVT.

By frequency in the sample, this clonotype is medium-sized (0.01 to 0.1%). This chain joins TRBV10-2 and TRBJ2-5, with 10 bases that match TRBD1. Unmatched junction bases numbered 8, after V lost 6 bases and J lost 4 bases. Germline CDR1 is WSHSY and CDR2 is SAAADI. This CDR3 contains 15 residues. The CDR3 coding sequence is TGCGCCAGCAGCGACAGGGACAGGGGAGGAGAGACCCAGTACTTC. The encoded protein is CASSDRDRGGETQYF.